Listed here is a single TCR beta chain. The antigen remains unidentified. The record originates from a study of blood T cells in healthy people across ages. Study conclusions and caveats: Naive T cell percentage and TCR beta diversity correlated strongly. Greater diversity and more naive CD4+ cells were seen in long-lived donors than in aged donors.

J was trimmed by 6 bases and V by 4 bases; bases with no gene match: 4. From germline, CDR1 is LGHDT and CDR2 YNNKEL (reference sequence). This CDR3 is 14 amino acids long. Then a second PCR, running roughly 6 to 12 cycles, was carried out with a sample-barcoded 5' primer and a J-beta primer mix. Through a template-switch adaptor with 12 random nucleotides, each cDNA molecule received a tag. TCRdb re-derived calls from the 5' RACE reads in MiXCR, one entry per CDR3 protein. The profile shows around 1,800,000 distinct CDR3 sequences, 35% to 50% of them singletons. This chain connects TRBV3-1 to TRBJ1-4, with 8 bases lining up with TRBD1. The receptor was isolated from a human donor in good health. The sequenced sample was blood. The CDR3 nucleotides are TGTGCCAGCAGCCGGGACAGGCTAGATGAAAAACTGTTTTTT. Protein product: CASSRDRLDEKLFF.